This record looks at one TCR beta chain sequence and its context. As yet, its antigen is unknown. This sample is part of a study of cytomegalovirus exposure and HLA in healthy donors. TCRdb's copy holds only in-frame clones and misses some; the assay was immunoSEQ multiplex PCR. The sample has 95,000 to 150,000 clones, roughly 89% seen once. The CDR3 extends over 15 amino acids. The junction had 3 bases not matched to a gene; V was cut back by 3 bases and J by 1 base. Germline-derived CDR1 and CDR2 are SGDLS and YYNGEE. Study-level findings and limits: One later analysis, an examination of the 120 or so validation repertoires, found that first-cohort TCR clusters tended to co-occur in them. There were some public TCRs occurring in many donors, but most TCR sequences were rare.

The chain recombines TRBV9 with TRBJ1-3; 8 nucleotides line up with TRBD1. This sequence originates from a woman younger than 35 in good health and CMV-seronegative. Input material: PBMCs. The CDR3 bases are TGTGCCAGCAGCGCCGGACAGGGTTCTGGAAACACCATATATTTT. This sequence encodes CASSAGQGSGNTIYF.